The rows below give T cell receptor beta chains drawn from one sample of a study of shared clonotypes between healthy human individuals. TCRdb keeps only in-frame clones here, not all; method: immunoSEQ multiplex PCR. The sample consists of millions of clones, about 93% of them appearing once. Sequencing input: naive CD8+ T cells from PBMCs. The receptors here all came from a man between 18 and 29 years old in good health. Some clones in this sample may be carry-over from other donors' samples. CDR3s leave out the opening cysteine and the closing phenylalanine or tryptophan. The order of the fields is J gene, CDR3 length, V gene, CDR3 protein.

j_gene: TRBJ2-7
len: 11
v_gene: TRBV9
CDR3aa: ASDDGSSYEQY

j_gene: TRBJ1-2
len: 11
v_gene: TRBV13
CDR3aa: ASSPTGYYGYT

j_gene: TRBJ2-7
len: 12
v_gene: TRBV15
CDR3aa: ATSRARTTYEQY

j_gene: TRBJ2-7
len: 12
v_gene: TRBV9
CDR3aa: ASSVGDSTYEQY

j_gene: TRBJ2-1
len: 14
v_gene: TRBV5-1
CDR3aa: ASSLAGAGSYNEQF

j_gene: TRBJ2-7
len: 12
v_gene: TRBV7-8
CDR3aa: ASSSGLALYEQY

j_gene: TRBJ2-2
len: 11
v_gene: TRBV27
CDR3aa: ASSIYRGGELF

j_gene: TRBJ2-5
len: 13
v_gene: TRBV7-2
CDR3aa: ASRWTSGGQETQY

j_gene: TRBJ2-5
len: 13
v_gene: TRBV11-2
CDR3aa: ASSLQEVWGETQY

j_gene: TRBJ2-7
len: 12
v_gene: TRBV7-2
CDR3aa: ASSWADSYDEQY

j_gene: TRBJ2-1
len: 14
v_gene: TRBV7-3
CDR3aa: ASSLAGQGAGNEQF